This TCR beta chain was sequenced during a study of T cells in Graves' hyperthyroidism and ophthalmopathy. This clonotype was seen ten or more times. Amplification yielded TCR beta CDR3 regions, with RNA transcripts as the source. In the first-round RT-PCR of the TCR CDR3, the HTBI primer set was used. MiXCR, applied by TCRdb to the multiplex PCR reads, yields one record per CDR3 protein. The sample consists of 300,000 to 400,000 distinct CDR3 sequences, more than 14% of them appearing once. The germline V gene has CDR1 MNHEY and CDR2 SMNVEV (reference sequence). The CDR3 totals 14 residues. V was clipped by 2 bases and J by 7 bases, with 14 bases between them.

The sequence was collected from a woman aged 25 to 39 with Graves' ophthalmopathy. V usage is TRBV27 and J usage is TRBJ1-2; the D is unclear. Input material: blood. CDR3 sequence (DNA): TGTGCCAGCAGTTTACAAAGATCCAGCGTTGGCTACACCTTC. It yields the protein CASSLQRSSVGYTF.